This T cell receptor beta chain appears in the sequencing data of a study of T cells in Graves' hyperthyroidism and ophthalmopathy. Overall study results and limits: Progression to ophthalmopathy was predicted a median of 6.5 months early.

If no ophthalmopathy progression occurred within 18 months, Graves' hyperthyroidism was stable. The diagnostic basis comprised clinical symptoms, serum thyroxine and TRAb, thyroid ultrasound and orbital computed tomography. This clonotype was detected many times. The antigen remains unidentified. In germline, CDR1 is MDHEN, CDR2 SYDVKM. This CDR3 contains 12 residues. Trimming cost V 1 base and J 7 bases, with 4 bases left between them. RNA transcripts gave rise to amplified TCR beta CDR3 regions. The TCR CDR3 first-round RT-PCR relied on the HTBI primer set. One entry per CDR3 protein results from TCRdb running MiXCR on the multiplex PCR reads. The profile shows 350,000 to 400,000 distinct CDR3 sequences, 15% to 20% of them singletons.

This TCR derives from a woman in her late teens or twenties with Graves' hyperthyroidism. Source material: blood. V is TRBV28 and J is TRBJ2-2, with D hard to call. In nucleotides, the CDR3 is TGTGCCAGCAGTTTATTGGACGGGGAGCTGTTTTTT. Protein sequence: CASSLLDGELFF.